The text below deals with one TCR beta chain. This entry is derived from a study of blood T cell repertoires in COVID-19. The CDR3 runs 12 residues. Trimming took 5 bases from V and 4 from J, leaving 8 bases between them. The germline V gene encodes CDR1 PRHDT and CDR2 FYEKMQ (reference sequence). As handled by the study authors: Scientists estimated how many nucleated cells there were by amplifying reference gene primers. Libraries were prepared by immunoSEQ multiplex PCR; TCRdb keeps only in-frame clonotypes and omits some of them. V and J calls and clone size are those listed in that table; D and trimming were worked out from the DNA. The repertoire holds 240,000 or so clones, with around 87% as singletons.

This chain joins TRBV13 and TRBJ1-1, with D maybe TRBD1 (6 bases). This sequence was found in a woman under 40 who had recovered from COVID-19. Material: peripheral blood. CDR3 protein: CASSRDITEAFF. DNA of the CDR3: TGTGCCAGCAGCCGGGACATCACTGAAGCTTTCTTT.